These T cell receptor beta chains were read from a single sample in a study of OX40 agonist ivuxolimab in advanced cancers. The assay was immunoSEQ multiplex PCR, and TCRdb's table has in-frame clones only and misses some. The sample has tens of thousands of clones, roughly 90% seen once. This specimen consisted of CD4+ or CD8+ T cells sorted from blood, obtained in a trial of the OX40 agonist ivuxolimab. The source of these receptors is an adult with an advanced solid tumor such as melanoma, head and neck, liver or kidney cancer. Each CDR3 is given with its conserved first and last residue. The D gene is left open where the match is weak. Clone sizes are given selectively: once, few, many, or a class where the clone is expanded.

>-|TRBV6-5|TRBJ1-5|-
TGTGCCAGCAGTCAGAACGATCAGCCCCAGCATTTT
CASSQNDQPQHF
>TRBD1|TRBV11-2|TRBJ2-5|few
TGTGCCAGCAGCACATTGACAGGGTCCCAAGAGACCCAGTACTTC
CASSTLTGSQETQYF
>-|TRBV4-2|TRBJ1-4|-
TGTGCCAGCAGCCAAGAGGGGAATGGCGAAAAACTGTTTTTT
CASSQEGNGEKLFF
>-|TRBV7-6|TRBJ2-1|-
TGTGCCAGCAGCCGGAGCGGACAGCAACCGTACAATGAGCAGTTCTTC
CASSRSGQQPYNEQFF
>-|TRBV29-1|TRBJ1-2|-
TGCAGCACCCCCGGAGGCTACACCTTC
CSTPGGYTF
>-|TRBV7-2|TRBJ1-6|-
TGTGCCAGCAGCTTCCGGGGGGCAGAATATAATTCACCCCTCCACTTT
CASSFRGAEYNSPLHF
>-|TRBV11-2|TRBJ1-1|-
TGTGCCAGCAGCTTAGATGGGGGAGGGCCCACTGAAGCTTTCTTT
CASSLDGGGPTEAFF
>-|TRBV7-6|TRBJ2-4|few
TGTGCCAGCAGCTCGCCGGGTCAAAACATTCAGTACTTC
CASSSPGQNIQYF
>TRBD2|TRBV29-1|TRBJ2-2|-
TGCAGCGCCGGGACTATAACCGGGGAGCTGTTTTTT
CSAGTITGELFF
>TRBD2|TRBV6-5|TRBJ2-5|few
TGTGCCAGCAGTTACTCGACTAGCGGGGGAGAGACCCAGTACTTC
CASSYSTSGGETQYF
>-|TRBV30|TRBJ1-1|once
TGTGCCTGGACCGTTGAACCCAGTGAAGCTTTCTTT
CAWTVEPSEAFF
>-|TRBV5-6|TRBJ2-5|-
TGTGCCAGCAGCTTGGTTACACCCGAGGAATATCTGGCCCAGTACTTC
CASSLVTPEEYLAQYF
>TRBD1|TRBV7-3|TRBJ1-1|-
TGTGCCAGCAGCTTCACCAGACAGGGTAGGAAAAACACTGAAGCTTTCTTT
CASSFTRQGRKNTEAFF
>TRBD1|TRBV19|TRBJ2-5|-
TGTGCCAGTAGTCCGGACAGGGTGTTCCAGTACTTC
CASSPDRVFQYF
>-|TRBV5-4|TRBJ2-7|-
TGTGCCAGCAGCTCCCCCCTCATCAGCTCCTACGAGCAGTACTTC
CASSSPLISSYEQYF
>TRBD1|TRBV5-6|TRBJ2-7|-
TGTGCCAGCAGCGGGGACAGCTACGAGCAGTACTTC
CASSGDSYEQYF
>TRBD2|TRBV19|TRBJ2-1|-
TGTGCCAGTAGTATAACTAGCGGGACCTACAATGAGCAGTTCTTC
CASSITSGTYNEQFF
>-|TRBV20-1|TRBJ2-1|-
TGCAGTGCCCCGGCCGGGGGTGAGCAGTTCTTC
CSAPAGGEQFF
>-|TRBV15|TRBJ1-2|-
TGTGCCACCAGCCCTCCGGGGGGGGCGGCAAGGGATGGCTACACCTTC
CATSPPGGAARDGYTF
>-|TRBV18|TRBJ1-5|few
TGTGCCAGCTCTGGGACCGGCGAAGGGAATCAGCCCCAGCATTTT
CASSGTGEGNQPQHF
>TRBD2|TRBV7-9|TRBJ2-5|-
TGTGCCAGCAGCCCGGGGGGGCGAGAGACCCAGTACTTC
CASSPGGRETQYF
>TRBD2|TRBV4-1|TRBJ2-2|-
TGCGCCAGCAGCTTACTAGGGGAGGGGACCGGGGAGCTGTTTTTT
CASSLLGEGTGELFF
>TRBD1|TRBV7-9|TRBJ2-1|-
TGTGCCAGCAGACAGGGGAGTGAAAATGAGCAGTTCTTC
CASRQGSENEQFF
>-|TRBV27|TRBJ2-1|-
TGTGCCAGCAGTCCATATGGCGGGCCTTACAATGAGCAGTTCTTC
CASSPYGGPYNEQFF
>-|TRBV7-2|TRBJ1-1|-
TGTGCCAGCAGCTTAGTCAGCAGACGGCAGAACGCTGAAGCTTTCTTT
CASSLVSRRQNAEAFF
>-|TRBV6-5|TRBJ1-1|-
TGTGCCAGCAGTTTGGAAGGGGCGCCCAATCCGGGTGAAGCTTTCTTT
CASSLEGAPNPGEAFF
>-|TRBV29-1|TRBJ1-2|-
TGCAGCGCCGGGGACAACTATGGCTACACCTTC
CSAGDNYGYTF
>-|TRBV10-3|TRBJ2-5|-
TGTGCCATCAGTGGCGAGGCGGAGACCCAGTACTTC
CAISGEAETQYF
>-|TRBV7-3|TRBJ2-3|-
TGTGCCAGCAGCGCTATCGGGGGCCCAGATACGCAGTATTTT
CASSAIGGPDTQYF
>-|TRBV27|TRBJ2-1|-
TGTGCCAGCAGTTTCGGTCCCTTCACTGAGCAGTTCTTC
CASSFGPFTEQFF
>-|TRBV10-3|TRBJ2-7|-
TGTGCCATCAGTGAGAACAGTTACTACGAGCAGTACTTC
CAISENSYYEQYF
>TRBD2|TRBV30|TRBJ2-7|-
TGTGCCTGGACGGGAGGGGGGGCCTACGAGCAGTACTTC
CAWTGGGAYEQYF
>-|TRBV30|TRBJ1-1|few
TGTGCCTGGAGGTTGGGATTGGGCACTGAAGCTTTCTTT
CAWRLGLGTEAFF
>TRBD1|TRBV7-2|TRBJ2-5|-
TGTGCCGCAGAAGCGAGGGGGCAGGGCGGTGAGACCCAGTACTTC
CAAEARGQGGETQYF
>TRBD1|TRBV19|TRBJ1-2|-
TGTGCCAGTACGCGGGACAGTTATGGCTACACCTTC
CASTRDSYGYTF
>-|TRBV7-8|TRBJ2-5|-
TGTGCCAGCAGCTTATGGCAGGGGGAGACCCAGTACTTC
CASSLWQGETQYF
>-|TRBV4-3|TRBJ2-1|-
TGCGCCAGCAGCCAAGATAGGGTAGGGGGTCATGAGCAGTTCTTC
CASSQDRVGGHEQFF
>-|TRBV15|TRBJ2-5|-
TGTGCCACCAGTATGGTGGGGCGCCAAGAGACCCAGTACTTC
CATSMVGRQETQYF
>-|TRBV11-3|TRBJ1-3|few
TGTGCCAGCAGCCCCCTCGGTCCCCTAGGGTCTGGAAACACCATATATTTT
CASSPLGPLGSGNTIYF
>TRBD2|TRBV5-1|TRBJ2-1|-
TGCGCCAGCAGCTTGGCACTAGCGGGGGCAAATGAGCAGTTCTTC
CASSLALAGANEQFF
>-|TRBV19|TRBJ1-1|-
TGTGCCAGCTGGGACGGTGGGAACACTGAAGCTTTCTTT
CASWDGGNTEAFF
>-|TRBV5-4|TRBJ2-5|-
TGTGCCAGCACCCCCGGTGGGGCGTGGCAAGAGACCCAGTACTTC
CASTPGGAWQETQYF
>TRBD2|TRBV11-3|TRBJ2-1|-
TGTGCCAGCAGCTTAGATCCTGATAGCGGGGGGAACAATGAGCAGTTCTTC
CASSLDPDSGGNNEQFF
>-|TRBV19|TRBJ1-2|-
TGTGCCAGTAGTACATCTTACGGGGTTTATGGCTACACCTTC
CASSTSYGVYGYTF
>-|TRBV19|TRBJ2-3|-
TGTGCCAGTAGTATGGGCTCCACAGATACGCAGTATTTT
CASSMGSTDTQYF